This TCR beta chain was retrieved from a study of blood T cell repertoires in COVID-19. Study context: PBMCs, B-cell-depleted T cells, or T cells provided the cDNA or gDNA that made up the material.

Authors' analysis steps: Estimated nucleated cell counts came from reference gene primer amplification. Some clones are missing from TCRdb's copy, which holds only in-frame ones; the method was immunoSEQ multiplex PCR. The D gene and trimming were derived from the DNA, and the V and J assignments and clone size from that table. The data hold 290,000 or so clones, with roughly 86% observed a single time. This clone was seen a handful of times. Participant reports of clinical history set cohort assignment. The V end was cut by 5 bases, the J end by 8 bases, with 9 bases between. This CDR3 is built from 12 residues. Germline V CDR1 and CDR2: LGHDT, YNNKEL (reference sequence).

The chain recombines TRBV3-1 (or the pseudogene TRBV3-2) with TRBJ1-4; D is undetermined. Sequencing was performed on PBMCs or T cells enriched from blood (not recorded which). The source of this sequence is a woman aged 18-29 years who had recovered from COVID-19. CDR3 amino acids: CASSNSGEKLFF. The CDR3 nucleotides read TGTGCCAGCAGCAACTCGGGAGAAAAACTGTTTTTT.